Given below is one TCR beta chain in context. The target antigen is unknown. These data come from a study of spatial heterogeneity in lung cancer. Study-level findings and limits: Ubiquitous expanded tumor TCRs were observed in blood more at resection than follow-up.

Noted time point: sample taken at primary tumor resection. Material for sequencing was whole RNA from tumor, nontumor lung or frozen PBMC, left unsorted. The donors were about 72 patients with non-small cell lung cancer that was early-stage and untreated. TCR cDNA molecules each had a unique molecular identifier. TCRdb independently ran MiXCR on the 5' RACE reads; one entry per CDR3 protein. The sample has 13,000 to 15,000 distinct CDR3 sequences; 10% are singletons. The CDR3 runs 13 residues. Germline CDR1 and CDR2: SGHTA and FQGNSA. Trimming took off 5 bases at V and 2 bases at J, with 9 bases between the two ends.

The source was PBMCs, collected at surgery. The TCR comes from a male donor with early-stage non-small cell lung cancer. The V and J genes are TRBV7-2 and TRBJ2-5; a weak D match, TRBD1 (6 bases). CDR3 loop: CASSARGQETQYF. The CDR3 DNA sequence: TGTGCCAGCAGCGCCAGGGGTCAAGAGACCCAGTACTTC. Filled out from reference TRBV7-2 and TRBJ2-5, the complete variable domain reads GAGVSQSPSNKVTEKGKDVELRCDPISGHTALYWYRQSLGQGLEFLIYFQGNSAPDKSGLPSDRFSAERTGGSVSTLTIQRTQQEDSAVYLCASSARGQETQYFGPGTRLLVL.